The sequence of this T cell receptor beta chain was determined in a study of identical twins (dated by TCRdb to about 2016). About the study as a whole: To test whether fetal clonotypes persist, the study used deep sequencing on TCR alpha and beta repertoires from monozygotic twins, unrelated adults of various ages, and cord blood. To rule out contamination, the twin experiments were replicated at different times with different library preparation protocols. What the study reported, not specific to this receptor: In monozygotic twins, out-of-frame TCR alpha sharing was systematically underestimated by recombination models, although the models agreed with sharing between unrelated individuals. Excess twin sharing in beta out-of-frame sequences was weaker because fewer shared sequences lowered the signal-to-noise ratio. Zero-insertion analyses could be partly confounded by invariant T cells such as MAIT and iNKT, though diverse VJ usage argued against such confounding for most clonotypes. Fewer insertions were carried by abundant cord blood beta clonotypes; a weaker similar trend was observed in young adult naive repertoires, while no such trend was observed in memory repertoires. Because the same donors could not be followed over many years, the conclusions relied on cross-sectional statistical analysis. Compared with coincidental sharing between unrelated individuals, out-of-frame TCR alpha sequences shared between twins showed an excess of sequences with low generation probability.

As concerns this clonotype: Its antigen is not yet known. No clone much larger than this one lies a single base away; base qualities are absent.

All donors were healthy Caucasians. CDR1 and CDR2, looked up from the germline V gene (reference sequence), are MNHNY and SVGAGI. The CDR3 runs 17 residues from the cysteine to the phenylalanine. The kept DNA is CDR3 alone, 51 bases in frame from the first base. V loses 2 bases, J loses 3 bases, and the germline ends lie 20 bases apart. Receptor libraries were prepared by 5' RACE. Data came from an Illumina HiSeq 2000. Template switching added a universal primer binding site, and the final cDNA carried a unique molecular identifier that allowed TCR cDNA molecules to be counted accurately. First-strand cDNA for TCR alpha and beta chains was synthesized from specific primers in the conserved constant-segment region. To control for contamination, each cDNA library was double barcoded with a SMART-Mk sample barcode plus Illumina barcodes. TruSeq adapter sequences, together with Illumina sample barcodes, were added in two successive PCR steps. The Illumina HiSeq platform was used with custom primers to sequence TCR alpha and beta cDNA libraries. The authors processed their data as follows. MiGEC was used to process raw reads and extract unique molecular identifiers, and MiXCR was used to find CDR3 positions. For each individual, recombination models were inferred using an EM algorithm with the repgenHMM and IGoR tools. Shared clonotype analysis was performed with the tcR package in R, normalizing sharing by the product of cloneset sizes. Out-of-frame nonproductive sequences were analyzed to study raw recombination free of thymic and clonal selection effects. The raw public reads went through TCRdb reprocessing: fastp at Q25, MiXCR clone calling, in-frame beta chains kept. Rows matching on CDR3 protein sequence are summarized as one entry with the most common DNA and genes. The V and J calls shown here were made by TCRdb, not taken from the authors' results. Here the sample has 1.5 million to 2 million distinct CDR3 sequences; about 32% occur a single time. Around 0.3% of the sample is taken by the ten largest.

The sample was cord blood. This chain joins TRBV6-6 to TRBJ2-7, with a weak D call of TRBD2 (6 bases match). The receptor was derived from a newborn girl in good health. The encoded CDR3 is CASSYGGKGPKGYEQYF. The nucleotide sequence reads as follows: TGTGCCAGCAGTTACGGGGGGAAAGGTCCTAAGGGCTACGAGCAGTACTTC.